This passage covers 7 T cell receptor beta chains from one sample sequenced in a study of shared clonotypes between healthy human individuals. Assay: immunoSEQ multiplex PCR; the TCRdb copy retains only in-frame clones and omits some. This sample carries nearly 750,000 clones, over 55% of them seen once, and the ten largest clones take about 1.7%. The sequenced material came from memory CD4+ T cells sorted from blood. Subset meaning: CD45RA-negative fraction. The source of these receptors is a woman in her twenties or thirties in good health.

This clone was seen a few times. The V and J genes are TRBV5-1 and TRBJ2-1; 12 bases agree with TRBD1. This CDR3 contains 21 residues. CDR1 SGHRS and CDR2 YFSETQ come from the germline V gene. The trim removed 0 bases at V and 0 bases at J, leaving 13 bases unmatched. CDR3 in DNA: TGCGCCAGCAGCTTGGCCAACTCGGGACAGGGGGCTGGGAGCTCCTACAATGAGCAGTTCTTC. Protein: CASSLANSGQGAGSSYNEQFF.

With respect to this clone: The germline gene is not matched at one end of the junction; a read error may be the cause. The CDR3 DNA sequence: TGTGCCACGGAATCAGGGGCGATGAACATCGGGGAGCTGTTTTTT. Translating it yields CATESGAMNIGELFF. V and J are TRBV10-3 and TRBJ2-2; possibly TRBD1 for D (6 bases). Germline V gene lookup returns CDR1 ENHRY and CDR2 SYGVKD. The CDR3 runs to 15 residues.

This sequence joins TRBV6-1 and TRBJ2-2, with 8 bases that match TRBD2. V gave up 2 bases and J gave up 5 bases; unmatched junction bases: 4. CDR3 size: 15 residues. CDR1 is MNHNS, CDR2 SASEGT, per germline. Here the CDR3 reads CASSEWLAGTGELFF. CDR3 coding DNA: TGTGCCAGCAGTGAATGGTTAGCGGGGACCGGGGAGCTGTTTTTT.

This clone came up once. This chain joins TRBV28 and TRBJ1-5; D gene uncertain. CDR3 length equals 13 residues. V shed 3 bases and J shed 6 bases, with 9 bases lying between them. CDR1 and CDR2 (germline): MDHEN, SYDVKM. The CDR3, as DNA: TGTGCCAGCAGTTTCATACTCGGTCAGCCCCAGCATTTT. Translated: CASSFILGQPQHF.

CDR3 amino acids: CASSSRGPQETQYF. CDR3 DNA sequence: TGTGCCAGCAGCTCCCGGGGTCCCCAAGAGACCCAGTACTTC. This chain connects TRBV11-2 to TRBJ2-5, with TRBD2 as a possible D gene (5 bases). V lost 4 bases, J lost 1 base, and 10 bases lay in between. The CDR3 totals 14 residues. Looked up from germline, CDR1 is SGHAT and CDR2 is FQNNGV.

The chain carries TRBV6-5 and TRBJ2-5; D ambiguous. Germline CDR1 MNHEY, CDR2 SVGAGI. V was cut by 5 bases and J by 5 bases, with 12 bases left in between. This CDR3 region has 13 residues. CDR3 sequence: CASSNPSGETQYF. As DNA, the CDR3 is TGTGCCAGCAGTAATCCTAGTGGCGAGACCCAGTACTTC.

This clone has a single count. V gene TRBV11-2 combines with J gene TRBJ2-1, with TRBD2 matching 10 bases. The CDR3 extends over 14 amino acids. From germline, CDR1 is SGHAT and CDR2 FQNNGV. The V segment lost 4 bases and the J segment 5 bases; nucleotides outside the gene matches: 2. The DNA for the CDR3 is TGTGCCAGCAGCTCCACTAGCGGGAACAATGAGCAGTTCTTC. It codes for CASSSTSGNNEQFF.